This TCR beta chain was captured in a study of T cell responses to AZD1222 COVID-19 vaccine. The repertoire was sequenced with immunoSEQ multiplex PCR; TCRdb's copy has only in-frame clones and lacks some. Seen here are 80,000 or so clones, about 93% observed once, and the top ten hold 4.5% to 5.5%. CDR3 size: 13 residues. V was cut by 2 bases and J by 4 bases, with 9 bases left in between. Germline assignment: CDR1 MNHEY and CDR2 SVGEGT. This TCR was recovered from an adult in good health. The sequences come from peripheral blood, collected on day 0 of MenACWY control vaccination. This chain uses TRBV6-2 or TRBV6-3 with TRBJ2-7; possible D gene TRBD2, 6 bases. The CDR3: CASSYRAGYEQYF. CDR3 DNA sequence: TGTGCCAGCAGTTACCGTGCGGGGTACGAGCAGTACTTC.